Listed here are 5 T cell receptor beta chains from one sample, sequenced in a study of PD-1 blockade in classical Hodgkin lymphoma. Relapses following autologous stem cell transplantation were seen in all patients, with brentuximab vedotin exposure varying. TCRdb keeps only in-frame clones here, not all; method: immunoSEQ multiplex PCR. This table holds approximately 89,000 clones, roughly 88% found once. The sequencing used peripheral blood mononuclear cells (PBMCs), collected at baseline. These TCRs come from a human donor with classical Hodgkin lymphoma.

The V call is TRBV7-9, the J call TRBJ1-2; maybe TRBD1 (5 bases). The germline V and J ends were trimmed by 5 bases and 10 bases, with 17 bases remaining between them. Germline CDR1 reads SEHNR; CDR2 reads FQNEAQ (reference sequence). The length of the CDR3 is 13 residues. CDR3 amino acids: CASSPDSFEAYTF. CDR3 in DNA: TGTGCCAGCAGCCCCGACAGTTTCGAGGCCTACACCTTC. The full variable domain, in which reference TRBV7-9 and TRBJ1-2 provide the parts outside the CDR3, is DTGVSQNPRHKITKRGQNVTFRCDPISEHNRLYWYRQTLGQGPEFLTYFQNEAQLEKSRLLSDRFSAERPKGSFSTLEIQRTEQGDSAMYLCASSPDSFEAYTFGSGTRLTVV.

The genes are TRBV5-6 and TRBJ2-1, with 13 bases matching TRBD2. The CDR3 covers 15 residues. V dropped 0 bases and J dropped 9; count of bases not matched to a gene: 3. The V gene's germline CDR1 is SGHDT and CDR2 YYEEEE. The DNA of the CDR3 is TGTGCCAGCAGCTTGGCACTAGCGGGAGGGCTTGAGCAGTTCTTC. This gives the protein CASSLALAGGLEQFF.

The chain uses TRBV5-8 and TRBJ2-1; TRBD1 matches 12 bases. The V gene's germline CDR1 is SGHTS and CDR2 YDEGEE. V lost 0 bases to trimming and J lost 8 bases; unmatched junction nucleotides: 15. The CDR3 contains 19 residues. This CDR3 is CASSLVGDRGREPKHEQFF. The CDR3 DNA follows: TGTGCCAGCAGCTTGGTGGGGGACAGGGGGCGTGAGCCAAAACATGAGCAGTTCTTC.

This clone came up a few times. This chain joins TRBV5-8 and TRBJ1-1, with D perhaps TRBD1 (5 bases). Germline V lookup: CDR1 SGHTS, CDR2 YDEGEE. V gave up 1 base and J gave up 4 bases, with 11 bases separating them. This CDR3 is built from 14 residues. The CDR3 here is CASSLYRLATEAFF. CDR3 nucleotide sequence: TGTGCCAGCAGCTTGTACAGGCTTGCCACTGAAGCTTTCTTT.

Here the CDR3 reads CAWRQGGTQYF. CDR3 DNA: TGTGCCTGGAGACAAGGGGGGACCCAGTACTTC. The V call is TRBV30, the J call TRBJ2-5; the D gene is possibly TRBD1 (6 bases). V was clipped by 3 bases and J by 7 bases, with 9 bases between them. Germline V gene lookup returns CDR1 GTSNPN and CDR2 SVGIG (reference sequence). This CDR3 comprises 11 residues. The whole variable domain, filled in from reference TRBV30 and TRBJ2-5, reads SQTIHQWPATLVQPVGSPLSLECTVEGTSNPNLYWYRQAAGRGLQLLFYSVGIGQISSEVPQNLSASRPQDRQFILSSKKLLLSDSGFYLCAWRQGGTQYFGPGTRLLVL.